The 16 T cell receptor beta chains presented below share a single source sample, sequenced in a study of CD8 T cells in ankylosing spondylitis. Points from the study as a whole: For ankylosing spondylitis blood, a TCR beta motif of under ten highly homologous variants appeared characteristic.

From the 5' RACE reads, TCRdb called clonotypes with MiXCR, one entry per CDR3 protein. Of roughly 440,000 distinct CDR3 sequences listed, about a sixth are singletons. These receptors are not linked to any known antigen. The sequenced sample was blood, either unsorted or a sorted T cell fraction (not recorded which). All receptors derive from a male donor with ankylosing spondylitis.

This clonotype appeared a few times. In nucleotides, the CDR3 is TGCGCCAGCAGCGAGAGGTCGGGACCTGAGGCTGAAGCTTTCTTT. Its protein product is CASSERSGPEAEAFF. This chain uses TRBV5-1 with TRBJ1-1, with D tentatively TRBD1 (5 bases). The V and J ends lost 4 bases and 6 bases respectively, with 19 bases between them. Germline-derived CDR1 and CDR2 are SGHRS and YFSETQ. The CDR3 is 15 residues long.

This clonotype was found many times. The chain links TRBV20-1 to TRBJ2-7; a weak D match, TRBD1 (5 bases). In germline, CDR1 is DFQATT, CDR2 SNEGSKA (reference sequence). This CDR3 has 14 amino acids. Between the trimmed V and J ends, which lost 1 base and 2 bases, there was a span of 12 bases. The CDR3: CSARVGEDTYEQYF. DNA of the CDR3: TGCAGTGCTAGAGTAGGGGAAGATACCTACGAGCAGTACTTC.

J is TRBJ2-1 and V is TRBV4-1, with TRBD2 matching 9 bases. Germline CDR1 and CDR2: MGHRA and YSYEKL. Germline trimming cut 4 bases from V and 0 bases from J; bases unmatched to any gene: 22. The CDR3 runs 22 residues. This CDR3 is CASSPTPHSGRGKTSSYNEQFF. The CDR3 DNA reads as TGCGCCAGCAGCCCAACGCCCCATAGCGGGAGAGGGAAGACGAGCTCCTACAATGAGCAGTTCTTC.

V is TRBV20-1 and J is TRBJ2-7, with 9 nucleotides matching TRBD1. The CDR3 consists of 14 residues. The germline V gene encodes CDR1 DFQATT and CDR2 SNEGSKA (reference sequence). The trim removed 2 bases at V and 7 bases at J, leaving 9 bases unmatched. CDR3 in DNA: TGCAGTGCTAGACCACCGGGACAGGGAGGGGAGCAGTACTTC. Its protein product is CSARPPGQGGEQYF.

In its sample, this clonotype was seen a few times. The rearrangement links TRBV7-9 to TRBJ2-1; 8 bases are a match to TRBD2. The CDR3 extends over 14 amino acids. Germline CDR1 is SEHNR and CDR2 is FQNEAQ (reference sequence). After removal of 5 bases from V and 7 bases from J, the junction contained 7 bases not matched to a gene. In nucleotides, the CDR3 is TGTGCCAGCAGCCTCAAGCGGGAGCAAAATGAGCAGTTCTTC. Residues: CASSLKREQNEQFF.

This clonotype was picked up a small number of times. The chain employs TRBV29-1 and TRBJ1-4; possible D gene TRBD1, 5 bases. The CDR3 consists of 13 residues. The V and J ends lost 7 bases and 4 bases respectively, with 13 bases between them. Germline loops: CDR1 SQVTM, CDR2 ANQGSEA. The CDR3 region is CSASVGGNEKLFF. In DNA form, the CDR3 reads TGCAGCGCATCAGTTGGGGGTAATGAAAAACTGTTTTTT.

DNA of the CDR3: TGCGCCAGCAGCTTGGAGGGGGGCTTGGGCGAGCAGTACTTC. Encoded protein: CASSLEGGLGEQYF. V gene TRBV5-1 combines with J gene TRBJ2-7, with D perhaps assigned TRBD1 or TRBD2 (6 bases each). The V end was cut by 0 bases, the J end by 6 bases, with 13 bases between. This CDR3 spans 14 amino acids. The germline V gene has CDR1 SGHRS and CDR2 YFSETQ.

This clonotype was counted between two and nine times. The chain combines TRBV12-3 or TRBV12-4 with TRBJ2-3; D is ambiguous. The CDR3 is made up of 12 amino acids. Trimming stripped 3 bases from V and 5 bases from J, with 6 bases between. CDR3 DNA: TGTGCCAGCAGTTTCAGAAGAGATACGCAGTATTTT. This translates into CASSFRRDTQYF.

The V and J genes are TRBV29-1 and TRBJ1-3; 10 bases line up with TRBD1. Germline loops: CDR1 SQVTM, CDR2 ANQGSEA. The CDR3 extends over 14 amino acids. Trimming cost V 6 bases and J 2 bases; bases outside gene matches: 4. The CDR3 DNA reads as TGCAGCGTAATGACAGGGGGCACTGGAAACACCATATATTTT. Encoded protein: CSVMTGGTGNTIYF.

Ten or more counts support this clonotype. The gene calls are TRBV7-2 and TRBJ2-5, with 9 bases aligning to TRBD2. The germline V gene encodes CDR1 SGHTA and CDR2 FQGNSA. The CDR3 loop spans 16 amino acids. V lost 0 bases and J lost 6; bases outside the gene matches: 8. The CDR3 here is CASSLATSGGGKTQYF. CDR3 coding DNA: TGTGCCAGCAGCTTAGCGACTAGCGGAGGAGGAAAGACCCAGTACTTC.

The chain uses TRBV7-8 and TRBJ1-2, with 9 bases matching TRBD1. Germline V gene lookup returns CDR1 SGHVS and CDR2 FQNEAQ. This CDR3 region has 16 residues. J gave up 6 bases and V 1 base, and 9 bases lay outside the gene matches. DNA for the CDR3: TGTGCCAGCAGCTTAGTTAGGACAGGGGACCTGGATGGCTACACCTTC. Its protein is CASSLVRTGDLDGYTF. Full variable domain (missing parts from reference TRBV7-8 and TRBJ1-2): GAGVSQSPRYKVAKRGQDVALRCDPISGHVSLFWYQQALGQGPEFLTYFQNEAQLDKSGLPSDRFFAERPEGSVSTLKIQRTQQEDSAVYLCASSLVRTGDLDGYTFGSGTRLTVV.

In its sample, this clonotype was seen a few times. V gene TRBV7-2 combines with J gene TRBJ1-1, with D perhaps TRBD1 (6 bases). The V end lost 5 bases, the J end lost 4 bases, and 23 bases lay between the germline ends. CDR1 SGHTA and CDR2 FQGNSA come from the germline V gene. There are 17 residues in the CDR3. CDR3 coding DNA: TGTGCCAGCAGCCCGGGGGGCGCAGGGTCGGTTCGCACTGAAGCTTTCTTT. It specifies CASSPGGAGSVRTEAFF.

A few counts support this clonotype. V gene TRBV11-3 combines with J gene TRBJ1-4; D is undetermined. This CDR3 is 12 amino acids long. Germline CDR1 is SGHNT and CDR2 is YENEEA. V lost 4 bases, J lost 8 bases, and 8 bases lay in between. The CDR3 loop reads CASSYRGEKLFF. CDR3 in DNA: TGTGCCAGCAGCTACCGCGGAGAAAAACTGTTTTTT.

This clonotype was counted many times. The chain uses TRBV4-1 and TRBJ1-4; 8 positions agree with TRBD1. Germline V lookup: CDR1 MGHRA, CDR2 YSYEKL. CDR3 length: 16 amino acids. The trim removed 5 bases at V and 5 bases at J, leaving 10 bases unmatched. CDR3 nucleotides: TGCGCCAGCAGCTCACCCAGACAGGGGAGAAATGAAAAACTGTTTTTT. It specifies CASSSPRQGRNEKLFF.

This clonotype appeared many times. The chain uses TRBV4-2 and TRBJ2-1; D not resolved. CDR3 length: 16 amino acids. Germline lookup yields CDR1 LGHNA and CDR2 YNFKEQ. V gave up 1 base and J gave up 7 bases, with 17 bases separating them. This chain's CDR3 is CASSQAVNKQRNEQFF. CDR3 coding DNA: TGTGCCAGCAGCCAAGCAGTAAACAAACAGAGGAATGAGCAGTTCTTC.

The chain uses TRBV20-1 and TRBJ1-1, with D maybe TRBD1 (5 bases). Germline V gives CDR1 DFQATT, CDR2 SNEGSKA (reference sequence). The CDR3 totals 12 residues. V lost 6 bases to trimming and J lost 1 base, with 9 bases between them. The CDR3 DNA follows: TGCAGTGCAAGGGACGGGAACACTGAAGCTTTCTTT. Protein sequence: CSARDGNTEAFF.